This record looks at one T cell receptor beta chain sequence and its context. Its antigen is unidentified. The entry originates in a study of brain T cells in children with intractable seizures. Here immunoSEQ multiplex PCR was the method, and the copy in TCRdb shows in-frame clones only, minus some. The sample holds fewer than 150,000 clones, 85% to 95% seen once. General study findings and limits: Viral specificity was inferred only from CDR3 similarity; HCMV serostatus was unknown.

With V trimmed by 2 bases and J by 0 bases, 0 bases remained unmatched. Germline V CDR1 and CDR2: MDHEN, SYDVKM. The CDR3 is 15 residues long. The chain carries TRBV28 and TRBJ2-3; 9 bases agree with TRBD2. The receptor was isolated from a boy in the first two years of life with hemimegalencephaly and intractable seizures. The material was peripheral blood, obtained at surgery. The CDR3 protein is CASSLTSGSTDTQYF. The CDR3 DNA sequence: TGTGCCAGCAGTTTAACTAGCGGGAGCACAGATACGCAGTATTTT. Filled out from reference TRBV28 and TRBJ2-3, the complete variable domain reads DVKVTQSSRYLVKRTGEKVFLECVQDMDHENMFWYRQDPGLGLRLIYFSYDVKMKEKGDIPEGYSVSREKKERFSLILESASTNQTSMYLCASSLTSGSTDTQYFGPGTRLTVL.